These 17 T cell receptor beta chains originate from one sample sequenced in a study of cytomegalovirus exposure and HLA in healthy donors. The study ran its PCR with 60 Vbeta and 13 Jbeta primers. Sequenced by immunoSEQ multiplex PCR; TCRdb stores in-frame clones only, minus some. The sample holds over 30,000 clones, more than 60% seen once. Source material: PBMCs. These receptors came from a man aged 45-60 years in good health and CMV-seropositive.

V gene TRBV28 combines with J gene TRBJ2-7, with D unclear. The CDR3 loop spans 12 amino acids. Germline CDR1 MDHEN, CDR2 SYDVKM. V lost 7 bases and J lost 2, with 9 bases in between. Written as DNA, the CDR3 is TGTGCCAGCATGGCAGAAACCTACGAGCAGTACTTC. It yields the protein CASMAETYEQYF.

The rearrangement links TRBV29-1 to TRBJ2-2; 8 bases are shared with TRBD1. The CDR3 loop spans 14 amino acids. V was clipped by 3 bases and J by 5 bases; unmatched bases: 5. CDR1 is SQVTM, CDR2 ANQGSEA, per germline. The CDR3 is CSVDGQGGTGELFF. In DNA, the CDR3 is TGCAGCGTTGATGGACAGGGTGGAACCGGGGAGCTGTTTTTT.

The chain couples TRBV15 to TRBJ2-1; D not resolved. The germline V gene has CDR1 LNHNV and CDR2 YYDKDF (reference sequence). Trimming left V 1 base short and J 10 bases short, with 17 bases between. The CDR3 has 15 residues. The CDR3 bases are TGTGCCACCAGCAGAGGAGCCTCTACGCCAGGCGAGCAGTTCTTC. Translation: CATSRGASTPGEQFF. Full variable domain (rest looked up from reference TRBV15 and TRBJ2-1): DAMVIQNPRYQVTQFGKPVTLSCSQTLNHNVMYWYQQKSSQAPKLLFHYYDKDFNNEADTPDNFQSRRPNTSFCFLDIRSPGLGDTAMYLCATSRGASTPGEQFFGPGTRLTVL.

V is TRBV29-1 and J is TRBJ1-2, with 12 bases fitting TRBD1. Trimming removed 6 bases from V and 4 bases from J; junction bases left unmatched: 6. The CDR3 sequence is 14 residues long. Germline assignment: CDR1 SQVTM and CDR2 ANQGSEA. CDR3 nucleotide sequence: TGCAGCGTGCGGGACAGGGGGCTTGTCTATGGCTACACCTTC. Translation gives CSVRDRGLVYGYTF.

By its share, this clone is medium-sized. This chain uses TRBV4-2 with TRBJ1-6; TRBD1 matches at 8 bases. Germline V gene data show CDR1 as LGHNA and CDR2 as YNFKEQ. This CDR3 region has 16 residues. Trimming at V came to 7 bases and at J to 6 bases, leaving 11 bases not matched to a gene. The CDR3 protein is CASTSSEGTGNSPLHF. Here the CDR3 DNA reads TGTGCCAGCACTTCATCGGAGGGGACAGGTAATTCACCCCTCCACTTT.

V usage is TRBV6-1 and J usage is TRBJ2-3, with D perhaps TRBD1 (5 bases). The V and J ends lost 8 bases and 1 base respectively, with 10 bases between them. CDR3 length: 13 amino acids. Germline V gene sequence: CDR1 MNHNS, CDR2 SASEGT. This CDR3 is CASGPGRTDTQYF. The CDR3 bases are TGTGCCAGCGGGCCAGGGCGCACAGATACGCAGTATTTT.

The chain's CDR3 is CASSSQGEQFF. Written as DNA, the CDR3 is TGTGCCAGCAGCTCCCAGGGTGAGCAGTTCTTC. The V gene is TRBV7-8, the J gene TRBJ2-1, with D possibly matching TRBD1 (5 bases). The CDR3 is 11 amino acids. V lost 4 bases, J lost 9 bases, and 7 bases lay in between. Germline V gene data show CDR1 as SGHVS and CDR2 as FQNEAQ.

This sequence joins TRBV4-1 and TRBJ2-5, with TRBD2 matching over 13 bases. The CDR3 loop spans 17 amino acids. With 3 bases clipped from V and 5 bases from J, the junction kept 9 bases outside the gene matches. The V gene's germline CDR1 is MGHRA and CDR2 YSYEKL. CDR3 DNA: TGCGCCAGCAGCCATGGAACTAGCGGGAGGGCCGGGGAGACCCAGTACTTC. Translation: CASSHGTSGRAGETQYF.

The V call is TRBV10-1, the J call TRBJ2-7, with 10 bases that match TRBD2. The V and J ends lost 6 bases and 0 bases, in that order; junction bases with no gene match: 2. CDR1 is WNHNN, CDR2 SYGVQD, per germline (reference sequence). CDR3 size: 14 residues. The CDR3: CASSRLAGSYEQYF. CDR3 nucleotides: TGCGCCAGCAGCAGACTAGCGGGCTCCTACGAGCAGTACTTC.

The chain combines TRBV21-1 with TRBJ1-3. TRBV21-1 is shown as a pseudogene. This CDR3 has 19 residues. The CDR3 region is CASSKEPLWRILEENTIYF. CDR3 nucleotide sequence: TGTGCCAGCAGCAAAGAGCCCCTATGGAGGATTCTTGAGGAAAACACCATATATTTT.

This chain connects TRBV14 to TRBJ1-2; maybe TRBD1 (5 bases). V shed 0 bases and J shed 8 bases, with 10 bases lying between them. The germline V gene has CDR1 SGHDN and CDR2 FVKESK. This CDR3 is built from 13 residues. The CDR3 DNA sequence: TGTGCCAGCAGCCAAGATCAGGGTTACGGCTACACCTTC. It specifies CASSQDQGYGYTF.

This clone was observed a handful of times. This sequence joins TRBV7-6 and TRBJ2-5, with D possibly being TRBD2 (6 bases). CDR3 size: 14 residues. Per germline, CDR1 SGHVS and CDR2 FNYEAQ. The V end lost 2 bases, the J end lost 5 bases, and 12 bases lay between the germline ends. The CDR3: CASSLLRGTETQYF. For the CDR3, the DNA is TGTGCCAGCAGCTTATTGCGGGGAACTGAGACCCAGTACTTC.

With respect to this clone: A read error is likely here: a far larger clone is one base away. This CDR3 is also generated by other DNA sequences in the sample. This chain joins TRBV9 and TRBJ1-3; the D is unclear. V was cut by 7 bases and J by 7 bases, with 15 bases left in between. Germline-derived CDR1 and CDR2 are SGDLS and YYNGEE. The CDR3 runs to 13 residues. CDR3 residues: CASAGEGGNTIYF. CDR3 DNA sequence: TGTGCCAGCGCCGGGGAGGGAGGCAACACCATATATTTT. Looking up the rest from reference TRBV9 and TRBJ1-3 gives the full variable domain: DSGVTQTPKHLITATGQRVTLRCSPRSGDLSVYWYQQSLDQGLQFLIQYYNGEERAKGNILERFSAQQFPDLHSELNLSSLELGDSALYFCASAGEGGNTIYFGEGSWLTVV.

The chain employs TRBV5-1 and TRBJ2-7; D may be TRBD1 (5 bases). This CDR3 is 11 amino acids long. Trimming cost V 3 bases and J 6 bases, with 7 bases left between them. Looked up from germline, CDR1 is SGHRS and CDR2 is YFSETQ. This chain's CDR3 is CASSWGLEQYF. The CDR3 nucleotides are TGCGCCAGCAGCTGGGGCCTCGAGCAGTACTTC.

The chain combines TRBV7-9 with TRBJ2-1; possible D gene TRBD2, 5 bases. Trimming removed 5 bases at V and 3 bases at J, with 11 bases between. Germline CDR1 is SEHNR and CDR2 is FQNEAQ (reference sequence). The CDR3 has 14 amino acids. Here the CDR3 DNA reads TGTGCCAGCAGCCCGCGGACTTTCTACAATGAGCAGTTCTTC. As protein: CASSPRTFYNEQFF. The whole variable domain, remainder taken from reference TRBV7-9 and TRBJ2-1, is DTGVSQNPRHKITKRGQNVTFRCDPISEHNRLYWYRQTLGQGPEFLTYFQNEAQLEKSRLLSDRFSAERPKGSFSTLEIQRTEQGDSAMYLCASSPRTFYNEQFFGPGTRLTVL.

The rearrangement uses TRBV30 and TRBJ2-1, with 9 positions matching TRBD1. The germline gives CDR1 GTSNPN, CDR2 SVGIG (reference sequence). The CDR3 runs 14 residues. Germline trimming cut 1 base from V and 8 bases from J; bases unmatched to any gene: 6. This CDR3 is CAWSDRGRNHEQFF. CDR3 nucleotides: TGTGCCTGGAGTGACAGGGGGCGAAACCATGAGCAGTTCTTC.

V and J are TRBV6-6 and TRBJ1-5; no clear D gene. This CDR3 comprises 12 residues. Germline V gene sequence: CDR1 MNHNY, CDR2 SVGAGI (reference sequence). Trimming took 2 bases from V and 4 from J, leaving 3 bases between them. The DNA for the CDR3 is TGTGCCAGCAGTTACGCGAATCAGCCCCAGCATTTT. This translates into CASSYANQPQHF.